The T cell receptor (beta chain) under discussion was sequenced for a study of shared clonotypes between healthy human individuals. This table comes from immunoSEQ multiplex PCR, and its TCRdb copy is limited to in-frame clones, with some not included. The sample includes 1.5 million to 2.5 million clones, about 95% of them seen just once. CDR3 length equals 16 residues. Naive-designated CD8 cells lacked CD45RO, were positively enriched for CCR7, and omitted terminally differentiated effector memory CD45RA+ cells. Donors had no recently reported acute infections or vaccinations and were HIV-negative.

The specimen was naive CD8+ T cells sorted from blood. This chain joins TRBV1 and TRBJ1-5. TRBV1 counts as a pseudogene. The source of this sequence is a young man in good health. The CDR3 here is CTSSQVGRRSNQPQHF. The CDR3 coding sequence is TGCACCAGCAGCCAAGTAGGCCGGCGGAGCAATCAGCCCCAGCATTTT.